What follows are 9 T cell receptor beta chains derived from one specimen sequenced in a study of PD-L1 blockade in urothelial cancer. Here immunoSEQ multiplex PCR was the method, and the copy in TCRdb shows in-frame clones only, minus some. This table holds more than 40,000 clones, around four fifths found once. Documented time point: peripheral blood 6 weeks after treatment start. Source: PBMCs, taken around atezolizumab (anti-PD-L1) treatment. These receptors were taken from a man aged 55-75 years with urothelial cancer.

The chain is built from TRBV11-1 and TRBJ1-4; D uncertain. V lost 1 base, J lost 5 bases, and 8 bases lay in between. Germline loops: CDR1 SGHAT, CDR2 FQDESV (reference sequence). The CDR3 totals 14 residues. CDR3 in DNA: TGTGCCAGCAGCTTAGGCGAGGAGAATGAAAAACTGTTTTTT. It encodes CASSLGEENEKLFF.

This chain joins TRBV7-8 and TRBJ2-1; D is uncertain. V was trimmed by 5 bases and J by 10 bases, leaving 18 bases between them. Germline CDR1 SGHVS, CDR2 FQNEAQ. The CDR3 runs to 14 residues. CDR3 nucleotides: TGTGCCAGCAGCGATAAGCGTAGCCACCGAGAGCAGTTCTTC. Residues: CASSDKRSHREQFF.

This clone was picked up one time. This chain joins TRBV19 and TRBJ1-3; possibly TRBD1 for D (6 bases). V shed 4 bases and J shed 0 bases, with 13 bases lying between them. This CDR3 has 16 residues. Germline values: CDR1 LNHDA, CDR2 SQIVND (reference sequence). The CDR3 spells CASSKTGPHSGNTIYF. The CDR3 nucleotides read TGTGCCAGTAGTAAGACAGGACCACACTCTGGAAACACCATATATTTT.

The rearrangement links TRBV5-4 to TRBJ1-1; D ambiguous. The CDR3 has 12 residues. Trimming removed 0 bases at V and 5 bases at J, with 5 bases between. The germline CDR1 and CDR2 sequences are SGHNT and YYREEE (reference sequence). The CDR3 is CASSLGQTEAFF. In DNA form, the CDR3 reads TGTGCCAGCAGCTTGGGGCAGACTGAAGCTTTCTTT. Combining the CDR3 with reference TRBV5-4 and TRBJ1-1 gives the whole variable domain ETGVTQSPTHLIKTRGQQVTLRCSSQSGHNTVSWYQQALGQGPQFIFQYYREEENGRGNFPPRFSGLQFPNYSSELNVNALELDDSALYLCASSLGQTEAFFGQGTRLTVV.

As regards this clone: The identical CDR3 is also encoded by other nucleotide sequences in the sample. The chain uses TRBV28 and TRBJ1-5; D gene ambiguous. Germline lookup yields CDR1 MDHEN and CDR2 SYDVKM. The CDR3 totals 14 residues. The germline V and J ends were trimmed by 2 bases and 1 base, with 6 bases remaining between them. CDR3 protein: CASSLGQSNQPQHF. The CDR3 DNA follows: TGTGCCAGCAGTTTAGGTCAGAGCAATCAGCCCCAGCATTTT.

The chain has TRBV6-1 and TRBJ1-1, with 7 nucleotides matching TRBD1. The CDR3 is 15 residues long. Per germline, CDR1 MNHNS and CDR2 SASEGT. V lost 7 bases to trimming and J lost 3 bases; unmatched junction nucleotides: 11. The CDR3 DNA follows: TGTGCCAGCAAACTCCAGGGGGACAGCTACACTGAAGCTTTCTTT. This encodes CASKLQGDSYTEAFF.

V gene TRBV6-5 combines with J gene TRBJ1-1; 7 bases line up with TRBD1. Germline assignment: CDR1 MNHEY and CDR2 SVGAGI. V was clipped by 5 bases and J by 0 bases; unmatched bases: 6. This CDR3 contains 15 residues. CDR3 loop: CASSQGVSMNTEAFF. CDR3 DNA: TGTGCCAGCAGTCAGGGGGTTTCCATGAACACTGAAGCTTTCTTT.

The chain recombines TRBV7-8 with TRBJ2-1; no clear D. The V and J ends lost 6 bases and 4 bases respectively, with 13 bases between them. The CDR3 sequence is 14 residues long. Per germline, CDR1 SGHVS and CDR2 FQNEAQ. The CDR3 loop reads CASSPLIDYNEQFF. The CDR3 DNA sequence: TGTGCCAGCAGTCCTCTTATAGATTACAATGAGCAGTTCTTC.

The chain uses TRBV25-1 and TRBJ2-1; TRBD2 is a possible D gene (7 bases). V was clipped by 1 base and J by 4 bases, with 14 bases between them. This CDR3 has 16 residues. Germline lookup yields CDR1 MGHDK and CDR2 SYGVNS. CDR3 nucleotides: TGTGCCAGCAGTGAATGGGGCGGGGGCGAGTACAATGAGCAGTTCTTC. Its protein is CASSEWGGGEYNEQFF.